Shown below are 22 T cell receptor beta chains from a single sample sequenced in a study of T cells in Graves' hyperthyroidism and ophthalmopathy. The source material, RNA transcripts, was used to amplify TCR beta CDR3 regions. A set of HTBI primers served as the primers for a first-round RT-PCR of the TCR CDR3. One entry per CDR3 protein, called by TCRdb with MiXCR from the multiplex PCR reads. The repertoire has some 380,000 distinct CDR3 sequences, less than 15% of them found once; the top ten carry around 20%. What was sequenced was blood. The receptors come from a man aged 30 to 39 with Graves' hyperthyroidism that later progressed to Graves' ophthalmopathy.

This chain links TRBV7-9 with TRBJ2-7, with no clear D. From germline, CDR1 is SEHNR and CDR2 FQNEAQ (reference sequence). The CDR3 extends over 12 amino acids. Deletions cut 0 bases from V and 4 bases from J, with 4 bases between. The CDR3 protein is CASSLARYEQYF. CDR3 bases: TGTGCCAGCAGCTTAGCCAGGTACGAGCAGTACTTC.

This clonotype was seen many times. The chain uses TRBV7-6 and TRBJ1-2; the D is unclear. Germline V gene lookup returns CDR1 SGHVS and CDR2 FNYEAQ. The V end lost 4 bases, the J end lost 8 bases, and 17 bases lay between the germline ends. The CDR3 has 14 amino acids. The CDR3 DNA reads TGTGCCAGCAGCTCTATCGACGGCCGCGACGGCTACACCTTC. It is translated as CASSSIDGRDGYTF. Together with reference TRBV7-6 and TRBJ1-2, the CDR3 gives the full variable domain: GAGVSQSPRYKVTKRGQDVALRCDPISGHVSLYWYRQALGQGPEFLTYFNYEAQQDKSGLPNDRFSAERPEGSISTLTIQRTEQRDSAMYRCASSSIDGRDGYTFGSGTRLTVV.

This clonotype was counted ten times or more. The chain couples TRBV5-5 to TRBJ1-5; tentatively, D is TRBD1 (6 bases). Germline CDR1 and CDR2: SGHKS and YYEKEE (reference sequence). The CDR3 runs 16 residues. Trimming removed 4 bases from V and 2 bases from J, with 16 bases in between. This chain's CDR3 is CASSGGTTKGNQPQHF. The CDR3 bases are TGTGCCAGCAGCGGCGGGACAACCAAAGGCAATCAGCCCCAGCATTTT.

This clonotype was recorded at least ten times. The rearrangement joins TRBV10-1 to TRBJ2-5; TRBD1 aligns across 7 bases. Germline V lookup: CDR1 WNHNN, CDR2 SYGVQD (reference sequence). The CDR3 runs to 16 residues. V shed 0 bases, J shed 2 bases, and the junction held 6 bases outside the gene matches. The CDR3, as DNA: TGCGCCAGCAGTGAGTCGAGGGGGCGCAAGCAAGAGACCCAGTACTTC. Its protein is CASSESRGRKQETQYF.

This clonotype was seen many times. This chain uses TRBV28 with TRBJ1-2; D is uncertain. Trimming left V 7 bases short and J 0 bases short, with 15 bases between. CDR3 length: 15 residues. The V gene's germline CDR1 is MDHEN and CDR2 SYDVKM. The CDR3 loop reads CASKQGVRTNYGYTF. The DNA of the CDR3 is TGTGCCAGCAAACAAGGAGTTCGAACTAACTATGGCTACACCTTC.

This clonotype was counted at least ten times. This chain uses TRBV12-3 or TRBV12-4 with TRBJ2-3, with D perhaps TRBD1 (6 bases). CDR3 length equals 12 residues. Trimming removed 5 bases from V and 7 bases from J, with 10 bases in between. CDR3 protein: CASSQDSYTQYF. CDR3 coding DNA: TGTGCCAGCAGTCAGGACAGTTATACGCAGTATTTT.

There are a few counts of this clonotype. This chain connects TRBV19 to TRBJ1-1; TRBD1 matches at 9 bases. The germline V gene encodes CDR1 LNHDA and CDR2 SQIVND (reference sequence). Trimming cost V 3 bases and J 5 bases; bases outside gene matches: 7. The CDR3 length is 15 residues. The CDR3 here is CASSIDRGITTEAFF. The CDR3 region has the DNA TGTGCCAGTAGTATCGACAGGGGGATAACTACTGAAGCTTTCTTT.

V gene TRBV5-1 combines with J gene TRBJ1-2; 7 bases line up with TRBD1. CDR1 is SGHRS and CDR2 is YFSETQ in the germline V gene. This CDR3 spans 17 amino acids. Losses at the gene ends were 1 base for V and 2 bases for J; bases not matched to a gene: 11. The CDR3 here is CASSLSYVEGANYGYTF. CDR3 DNA: TGCGCCAGCAGCTTGAGCTATGTGGAGGGGGCGAACTATGGCTACACCTTC. The full variable domain, rest sourced from reference TRBV5-1 and TRBJ1-2, is KAGVTQTPRYLIKTRGQQVTLSCSPISGHRSVSWYQQTPGQGLQFLFEYFSETQRNKGNFPGRFSGRQFSNSRSEMNVSTLELGDSALYLCASSLSYVEGANYGYTFGSGTRLTVV.

Notes on this clonotype: Given a much more abundant clone one base away, this may be a read error. The gene calls are TRBV5-1 and TRBJ2-7; 13 bases fit TRBD2. Looked up from germline, CDR1 is SGHRS and CDR2 is YFSETQ. The CDR3 has 14 residues. With V trimmed by 3 bases and J by 8 bases, 5 bases remained unmatched. Here the CDR3 DNA reads TGCGCCAGCAGCTCAACTAGCGGGGGGGGCCAGCAGTACTTC. It specifies CASSSTSGGGQQYF.

The table lists this clonotype with many counts. The chain has TRBV2 and TRBJ1-6; tentatively, D is TRBD1 (6 bases). Germline V gives CDR1 SNHLY, CDR2 FYNNEI. This CDR3 spans 16 amino acids. V gave up 0 bases and J gave up 8 bases, with 14 bases separating them. CDR3 coding DNA: TGTGCCAGCAGTGAAGCTCTAACAGGGAAGGATTCACCCCTCCACTTT. This translates into CASSEALTGKDSPLHF.

J is TRBJ2-7 and V is TRBV27, with 9 positions matching TRBD1. CDR1 is MNHEY and CDR2 is SMNVEV in the germline V gene (reference sequence). The CDR3 loop spans 14 amino acids. J gave up 2 bases and V 4 bases, and 3 bases lay outside the gene matches. The CDR3 bases are TGTGCCAGCAGTTCTCGGACAGGGGCCTACGAGCAGTACTTC. It is translated as CASSSRTGAYEQYF.

The sample holds one count of this clonotype. One junction end disagrees with the germline gene, perhaps due to a read error. The V call is TRBV5-1, the J call TRBJ2-1, with 14 bases lining up with TRBD2. This CDR3 has 14 amino acids. CDR1 SGHRS and CDR2 YFSETQ come from the germline V gene. In DNA, the CDR3 is TGCGCCAGCAGCGGGACTAGCGGGGGAAATGAGGAGTTCTTC. The encoded protein is CASSGTSGGNEEFF. The full variable domain, rest sourced from reference TRBV5-1 and TRBJ2-1, is KAGVTQTPRYLIKTRGQQVTLSCSPISGHRSVSWYQQTPGQGLQFLFEYFSETQRNKGNFPGRFSGRQFSNSRSEMNVSTLELGDSALYLCASSGTSGGNEEFFGPGTRLTVL.

There are a few counts of this clonotype. The rearrangement joins TRBV2 to TRBJ2-6, with no clear D. From germline, CDR1 is SNHLY and CDR2 FYNNEI. V lost 7 bases and J 2 bases, leaving 9 bases between the germline ends. The CDR3 loop spans 14 amino acids. CDR3: CASIGLAGANVLTF. The DNA for the CDR3 is TGTGCCAGCATAGGATTGGCTGGGGCCAACGTCCTGACTTTC. Variable domain in full (rest from reference TRBV2 and TRBJ2-6): EPEVTQTPSHQVTQMGQEVILRCVPISNHLYFYWYRQILGQKVEFLVSFYNNEISEKSEIFDDQFSVERPDGSNFTLKIRSTKLEDSAMYFCASIGLAGANVLTFGAGSRLTVL.

V is TRBV10-3 and J is TRBJ2-5; a weak D match, TRBD1 (7 bases). The V gene lost 6 bases and the J gene lost 2 bases, with 16 bases spanning the gap. CDR1 and CDR2 (germline): ENHRY, SYGVKD. This CDR3 spans 15 amino acids. The CDR3 DNA follows: TGTGCCATCAGGGGGGGACAGTATGAGCAAGAGACCCAGTACTTC. Its protein is CAIRGGQYEQETQYF.

Only a few counts were recorded for this clonotype. The chain couples TRBV20-1 to TRBJ2-1; TRBD2 matches at 13 bases. J lost 0 bases, V lost 2 bases, and 7 bases had no gene match. Germline CDR1 and CDR2: DFQATT and SNEGSKA (reference sequence). This CDR3 has 18 amino acids. CDR3 protein: CSARSTSGGISSYNEQFF. CDR3 bases: TGCAGTGCTAGATCGACTAGCGGGGGGATTAGCTCCTACAATGAGCAGTTCTTC.

This clonotype was seen many times. The chain uses TRBV7-2 and TRBJ1-1; no reliable D call. There are 15 residues in the CDR3. V lost 0 bases to trimming and J lost 0 bases, with 8 bases between them. Per germline, CDR1 SGHTA and CDR2 FQGNSA. CDR3 amino acids: CASSLALGMNTEAFF. The CDR3 DNA is TGTGCCAGCAGCTTAGCGCTCGGGATGAACACTGAAGCTTTCTTT.

This clonotype was found many times. V is TRBV28 and J is TRBJ1-1; D is perhaps TRBD1 (5 bases). The V gene lost 8 bases and the J gene lost 1 base, with 8 bases spanning the gap. The CDR3 sequence is 12 residues long. Germline CDR1 is MDHEN and CDR2 is SYDVKM. CDR3 nucleotide sequence: TGTGCCAGCCTGGACAAGAACACTGAAGCTTTCTTT. It yields the protein CASLDKNTEAFF.

This clonotype was counted only a few times. Because it lacks the conserved phenylalanine or tryptophan at the end, this CDR3 is likely a read error. The J gene is TRBJ1-2, the V gene TRBV19, with TRBD1 matching over 10 bases. This CDR3 contains 15 residues. The trim removed 3 bases at V and 5 bases at J, leaving 6 bases unmatched. CDR1 and CDR2 from the germline V gene are LNHDA and SQIVND (reference sequence). The CDR3 DNA reads as TGTGCCAGTAGTATTCCGACAGGGGGCTGGTATGGCTACACCTCC. It codes for CASSIPTGGWYGYTS.

Ten or more counts support this clonotype. The chain uses TRBV28 and TRBJ2-7; TRBD2 is a possible D gene (5 bases). V gave up 6 bases and J gave up 5 bases, with 17 bases separating them. This CDR3 spans 14 amino acids. Germline V gene data show CDR1 as MDHEN and CDR2 as SYDVKM. The CDR3 nucleotides are TGTGCCAGCAGCCCTCTTACCTCCGGGAACGAGCAGTACTTC. This codes for CASSPLTSGNEQYF.

Many counts were recorded for this clonotype. The chain combines TRBV7-2 with TRBJ2-6; 7 bases line up with TRBD2. Trimming cost V 2 bases and J 3 bases; bases outside gene matches: 1. The CDR3 totals 15 residues. From germline, CDR1 is SGHTA and CDR2 FQGNSA. The chain's CDR3 is CASSLRGVGANVLTF. DNA for the CDR3: TGTGCCAGCAGCTTACGGGGGGTTGGGGCCAACGTCCTGACTTTC.

The chain uses TRBV7-9 and TRBJ2-7, with D tentatively TRBD1 or TRBD2 (5 bases each). There are 13 residues in the CDR3. Trimming removed 5 bases at V and 5 bases at J, with 13 bases between. Germline V CDR1 and CDR2: SEHNR, FQNEAQ (reference sequence). Written as DNA, the CDR3 is TGTGCCAGCAGCCTGACCGGGGACCACGAGCAGTACTTC. It is translated as CASSLTGDHEQYF.

This clonotype was observed many times. J is TRBJ2-1 and V is TRBV30; 8 nucleotides match TRBD2. V lost 2 bases and J lost 6; bases outside the gene matches: 9. The CDR3 covers 15 residues. Germline V gene lookup returns CDR1 GTSNPN and CDR2 SVGIG (reference sequence). Here the CDR3 reads CAWSSGGALSNEQFF. The CDR3 DNA follows: TGTGCCTGGAGTTCCGGGGGGGCCCTCTCCAATGAGCAGTTCTTC.